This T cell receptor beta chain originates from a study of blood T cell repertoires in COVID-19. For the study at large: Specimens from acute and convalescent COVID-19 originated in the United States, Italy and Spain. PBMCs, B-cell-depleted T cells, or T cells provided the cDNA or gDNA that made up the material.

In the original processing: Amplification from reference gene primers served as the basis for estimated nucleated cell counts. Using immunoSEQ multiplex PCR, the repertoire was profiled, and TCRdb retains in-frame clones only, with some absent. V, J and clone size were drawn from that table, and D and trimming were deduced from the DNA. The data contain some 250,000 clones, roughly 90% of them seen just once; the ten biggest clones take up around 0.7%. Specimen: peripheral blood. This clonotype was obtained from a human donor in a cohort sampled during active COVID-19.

In nucleotides, the CDR3 is TGTGCCATCAGTGAGATTAGGGGCTCTGGGGCCAACGTCCTGACTTTC. This translates into CAISEIRGSGANVLTF. V usage is TRBV10-3 and J usage is TRBJ2-6; possible D gene TRBD1, 5 bases. V was clipped by 2 bases and J by 0 bases, with 8 bases between them. In germline, CDR1 is ENHRY, CDR2 SYGVKD. This CDR3 region has 16 residues.